The rows below give T cell receptor beta chains drawn from one sample of a study of T-cell reconstitution after alpha-beta-depleted transplantation in children. TCRdb re-derived calls from the PCR reads in MiXCR, one entry per CDR3 protein. Here the sample spans approximately 400,000 distinct CDR3 sequences, roughly 17% being singletons. Material: PBMCs, mostly from graft donor cells, obtained 360 days after TCRalphabeta/CD19-depleted stem cell transplant. The receptors here all came from a boy under two years old who had a stem cell transplant for Wiskott-Aldrich syndrome, so the T cells may come from the graft donor. Each CDR3 is given with its conserved first and last residue. Fields, in order: J gene, V gene, D gene, clone size, CDR3 protein, CDR3 DNA. A D gene is named only where the DNA matches it firmly. Rows may omit the clone size; those that give it use once, few, many or a size class.

TRBJ2-7	TRBV24-1	TRBD1	.	CATSDRPGQGNEQYF	TGTGCCACCAGTGATCGGCCAGGACAGGGCAACGAGCAGTACTTC
TRBJ1-5	TRBV4-1	.	.	CASSQDDRRRNQPQHF	TGCGCCAGCAGCCAAGACGACAGGAGGCGAAATCAGCCCCAGCATTTT
TRBJ2-5	TRBV5-1	.	.	CASSSTSEETQYF	TGCGCCAGCAGCTCGACTAGTGAAGAGACCCAGTACTTC
TRBJ2-3	TRBV20-1	TRBD2	.	CSASLAGGPGTQYF	TGCAGTGCTAGTTTAGCGGGAGGGCCTGGTACGCAGTATTTT
TRBJ2-7	TRBV10-3	TRBD1	.	CAITPTGSGDEQYF	TGTGCCATCACTCCGACAGGGAGTGGAGACGAGCAGTACTTC
TRBJ2-7	TRBV20-1	.	.	CSASKVADAYEQYF	TGCAGTGCTAGTAAGGTAGCGGATGCCTACGAGCAGTACTTC
TRBJ2-2	TRBV5-1	.	few	CASSWRSGELFF	TGCGCCAGCAGCTGGAGAAGCGGGGAGCTGTTTTTT
TRBJ2-4	TRBV5-1	.	.	CASSLGSSLPKNIQYF	TGCGCCAGCAGCTTGGGGTCCTCGCTTCCCAAAAACATTCAGTACTTC
TRBJ2-7	TRBV11-2	TRBD2	.	CASSLEGLAGPWLYF	TGTGCCAGCAGCTTAGAGGGACTAGCGGGACCCTGGCTGTACTTC
TRBJ2-3	TRBV7-9	.	.	CASSLKIGGPGDTQYF	TGTGCCAGCAGCTTAAAGATCGGGGGGCCGGGGGATACGCAGTATTTT
TRBJ2-1	TRBV7-9	.	few	CASSSRAVLAEQLF	TGTGCCAGCAGCTCCAGGGCGGTGCTCGCTGAGCAGCTCTTC
TRBJ2-1	TRBV4-2	TRBD2	few	CASSSGAGGWNEQFF	TGTGCCAGCAGCTCCGGTGCGGGGGGGTGGAATGAGCAGTTCTTC
TRBJ2-1	TRBV29-1	.	.	CSVRKGFSYNEQFF	TGCAGCGTCCGGAAGGGGTTCTCCTACAATGAGCAGTTCTTC
TRBJ2-7	TRBV5-1	.	few	CASSLAYRIYEQYF	TGCGCCAGCAGCTTGGCCTACCGGATTTACGAGCAGTACTTC
TRBJ2-2	TRBV12-3/TRBV12-4	.	few	CASSFEKELFF	TGTGCCAGCAGTTTCGAGAAGGAGCTGTTTTTT
TRBJ2-7	TRBV12-3/TRBV12-4	TRBD1	.	CASSLLPGGDEQYF	TGTGCCAGCAGTTTACTCCCAGGGGGCGACGAGCAGTACTTC
TRBJ1-1	TRBV5-1	.	few	CASSLLTENTEAFF	TGCGCCAGCAGCTTGCTTACAGAGAACACTGAAGCTTTCTTT
TRBJ2-1	TRBV7-2	TRBD2	few	CASSTTSGGFEQFF	TGTGCCAGCAGCACTACTAGCGGGGGTTTTGAGCAGTTCTTC
TRBJ2-3	TRBV5-6	TRBD1	.	CARSPGTGLTDTQYF	TGTGCCAGGAGCCCCGGGACAGGTCTCACAGATACGCAGTATTTT
TRBJ2-1	TRBV10-3	.	.	CAIRGLPTNEQFF	TGTGCCATCAGGGGACTTCCTACGAATGAGCAGTTCTTC
TRBJ2-2	TRBV5-1	TRBD2	.	CASRAGELSGELFF	TGCGCCAGCAGAGCGGGAGAACTTTCAGGGGAGCTGTTTTTT
TRBJ2-2	TRBV3-1	.	.	CASSQLGELFF	TGTGCCAGCAGCCAACTCGGGGAGCTGTTTTTT
TRBJ2-3	TRBV6-1	.	many	CASRPGFFTDTQYF	TGTGCCAGCAGACCGGGGTTCTTCACAGATACGCAGTATTTT
TRBJ1-5	TRBV6-1	.	.	CASSEADRVQPQHF	TGTGCCAGCAGTGAAGCCGACAGAGTACAGCCCCAGCATTTT